This paragraph reports one TCR beta chain. The entry originates in a study of blood T cell repertoires in COVID-19. Study summary: Sites in the United States, Italy and Spain provided acute and convalescent COVID-19 samples. PBMCs, B-cell-depleted T cells, or T cells provided the cDNA or gDNA that made up the material.

Participants, about 18 to 100 years old, spanned fewer than 25 US areas. Authors' data handling: Amplifying reference gene primers gave estimates of nucleated cell counts. The assay was immunoSEQ multiplex PCR, and TCRdb's table has in-frame clones only and misses some. The V and J calls and clone size come from that table; D and trimming were worked out from the DNA. Of around 200,000 clones in the sample, about 91% are singletons; the top ten hold under 3%. The source material was PBMCs or T cells enriched from blood (not recorded which). The sequence came from a woman in her 40s with acute COVID-19.

DNA for the CDR3: TGTGCCAGCAGCCAAGATCAAGGAACTAGCATAAGGTCTGAGCAGTTCTTC. This translates into CASSQDQGTSIRSEQFF. The V gene is TRBV4-2, the J gene TRBJ2-1, with D perhaps matching TRBD2 (6 bases). The CDR3 contains 17 residues. Trimming shortened V by 0 bases and J by 9 bases, and 21 bases separated the two germline ends. The germline V gene has CDR1 LGHNA and CDR2 YNFKEQ.